This T cell receptor beta chain derives from a study of vaccination and CD4 T cells after COVID-19. The wider study: The cells were exposed to overlapping spike peptides originating from SARS-CoV-2, HCoV-NL63, HCoV-OC43 and HCoV-229E for stimulation.

CD4+ T cells that had been cultured provided DNA sequenced with the Oncomine TCR Beta short-read assay. Researchers extracted genomic DNA from CD4+ T cells that had been cultured. TCRdb reprocessed the PCR reads with MiXCR, giving one entry per CDR3 protein. The sample has approximately 9,600 distinct CDR3 sequences; about 30% are singletons. The treatment: roughly 10-day PBMC culture with coronavirus spike peptide pools or control peptides (ViraFEST assay). ViraFEST grew antigen-specific T cells using peptide pools, then sequenced TCRs. Study observations and caveats: Convalescent patients had a median around 90% of reactive clones appearing only post-vaccination.

Details on this clonotype: Antigen unknown.

Trimming cost V 5 bases and J 0 bases, with 12 bases left between them. The CDR3 has 15 amino acids. Germline lookup yields CDR1 LNHDA and CDR2 SQIVND (reference sequence). This chain joins TRBV19 and TRBJ2-3; D is ambiguous. The TCR was taken from a human donor who had recovered from COVID-19. The sequences come from CD4+ T cells from blood, cultured in vitro, collected after SARS-CoV-2 vaccination. CDR3 sequence reads: CASSEGGTSTDTQYF. The CDR3 nucleotides are TGTGCCAGTAGTGAAGGCGGAACTAGCACAGATACGCAGTATTTT.